This T cell receptor beta chain was profiled in a study of blood T cell repertoires in COVID-19. Turning to the study itself: Some COVID-19 samples were acute and others convalescent; all came from the United States, Italy and Spain. T cells, B-cell-depleted T cells, or PBMCs provided the cDNA or gDNA that served as material.

CDR1 LGHDT and CDR2 YNNKEL come from the germline V gene (reference sequence). V shed 4 bases and J shed 6 bases, with 11 bases lying between them. This CDR3 contains 13 residues. In the authors' methods: Nucleated cell number was recorded as an estimate derived from reference gene primer amplification. Produced via immunoSEQ multiplex PCR; TCRdb's table is partial and in-frame only. V and J calls and clone size are those listed in that table; D and trimming were worked out from the DNA. The profile shows around 100,000 clones, 85% to 90% of them singletons. This clone was observed once. Sequenced: peripheral blood. This receptor was taken from a human donor in a cohort sampled during active COVID-19. The chain recombines TRBV3-1 (or the pseudogene TRBV3-2) with TRBJ2-3; no clear D gene. Written as DNA, the CDR3 is TGTGCCAGCAGCCGGGTCCAGGTGGATACGCAGTATTTT. It encodes CASSRVQVDTQYF.